Presented here are 14 T cell receptor beta chains from one specimen sequenced in a study of blood T cell repertoires in COVID-19 (TCRdb year 2020). The receptor library was made with the immunoSEQ multiplex PCR assay. TCRdb obtained this table from immuneACCESS and retained in-frame rearrangements with V and J assigned. These tables miss some clones; where compared with another copy, unresolved V genes account for less than half of the shortfall, and the remainder is unexplained. The sample data list around 45,000 clones, and 87% of these were observed just once. Of the sample, 15% to 17% falls within the top ten clones. The source material was peripheral blood. These receptors all come from a man aged 55 to 70 with active COVID-19.

This clone was detected once. The chain has TRBV6-2 or TRBV6-3 and TRBJ1-5; D not certain. CDR3 length equals 16 residues. Trimming left V 5 bases short and J 2 bases short, with 16 bases between. Germline V lookup: CDR1 MNHEY, CDR2 SVGEGT. CDR3 amino acids: CASSQTHGWGNQPQHF. The CDR3, as DNA: TGTGCCAGCAGTCAAACGCACGGGTGGGGCAATCAGCCCCAGCATTTT.

V usage is TRBV30 and J usage is TRBJ1-1, with TRBD1 matching 7 bases. This CDR3 region has 14 residues. CDR1 and CDR2 (germline): GTSNPN, SVGIG (reference sequence). V lost 1 base to trimming and J lost 4 bases; unmatched junction nucleotides: 6. The CDR3 loop is CAWSGTGGFTEAFF. The CDR3 DNA reads TGTGCCTGGAGTGGGACAGGAGGTTTCACTGAAGCTTTCTTT.

The chain has TRBV5-4 and TRBJ2-1; no reliable D call. Between the trimmed V and J ends, which lost 2 bases and 9 bases, there was a span of 12 bases. The CDR3 is made up of 13 amino acids. Germline lookup yields CDR1 SGHNT and CDR2 YYREEE (reference sequence). This CDR3 reads CASSLLSTSEQFF. The CDR3 DNA reads as TGTGCCAGCAGCTTATTGAGTACGTCTGAGCAGTTCTTC.

J is TRBJ2-5 and V is TRBV9; 12 bases are a match to TRBD2. The germline V gene has CDR1 SGDLS and CDR2 YYNGEE. The CDR3 is 14 amino acids. The ends lost 3 bases at V and 4 bases at J; junction bases unmatched: 1. Here the CDR3 DNA reads TGTGCCAGCAGCGGACTAGCGGGAGCAGAGACCCAGTACTTC. Its translation: CASSGLAGAETQYF.

The chain is built from TRBV24-1 and TRBJ1-6; 9 positions match TRBD1. This CDR3 has 14 amino acids. Germline loops: CDR1 KGHDR, CDR2 SFDVKD. With V trimmed by 4 bases and J by 7 bases, 1 base remained unmatched. The CDR3 bases are TGTGCCACCAGTGAGGGGACAGGGAATTCACCCCTCCACTTT. The encoded protein is CATSEGTGNSPLHF.

The V call is TRBV24-1, the J call TRBJ2-3; the match to TRBD2 covers 12 bases. J was trimmed by 5 bases and V by 4 bases; bases with no gene match: 6. The germline gives CDR1 KGHDR, CDR2 SFDVKD. The CDR3 totals 16 residues. CDR3 sequence reads: CATSDHGTSGRDTQYF. As DNA, the CDR3 is TGTGCCACCAGTGACCACGGGACTAGCGGGCGAGATACGCAGTATTTT.

The chain joins TRBV19 to TRBJ2-7, with 11 nucleotides matching TRBD1. CDR1 is LNHDA, CDR2 SQIVND, per germline (reference sequence). This CDR3 contains 16 residues. V dropped 7 bases and J dropped 4; count of bases not matched to a gene: 12. The CDR3 region has the DNA TGTGCCAGTACCCCCAGTTGGAGGGACAGGGGGTACGAGCAGTACTTC. Its translation: CASTPSWRDRGYEQYF.

The chain is built from TRBV18 and TRBJ1-4; 9 bases are a match to TRBD1. Unmatched junction bases numbered 9, after V lost 0 bases and J lost 4 bases. CDR3 length: 18 amino acids. Germline values: CDR1 KGHSH, CDR2 LQKENI. DNA for the CDR3: TGTGCCAGCTCACCACCGAGGACAGGGGACGTCGGTAATGAAAAACTGTTTTTT. Its translation is CASSPPRTGDVGNEKLFF.

V gene TRBV4-3 combines with J gene TRBJ2-4; D is possibly TRBD2 (6 bases). Germline CDR1 LGHNA, CDR2 YSLEER. Trimming took off 1 base at V and 1 base at J, with 11 bases between the two ends. CDR3 length: 16 residues. The CDR3: CASSQVIGGAKNIQYF. The DNA for the CDR3 is TGCGCCAGCAGCCAAGTTATTGGGGGGGCCAAAAACATTCAGTACTTC.

The CDR3 loop is CASSLALTQSTDTQYF. The CDR3 DNA reads TGTGCCAGCAGCTTAGCGCTTACACAGAGCACAGATACGCAGTATTTT. The chain employs TRBV7-2 and TRBJ2-3, with no clear D. This CDR3 is built from 16 residues. The V gene's germline CDR1 is SGHTA and CDR2 FQGNSA. V shed 0 bases and J shed 0 bases, with 10 bases lying between them.

The chain joins TRBV9 to TRBJ2-5; the match to TRBD2 covers 9 bases. The germline V gene encodes CDR1 SGDLS and CDR2 YYNGEE. J gave up 0 bases and V 0 bases, and 3 bases lay outside the gene matches. The CDR3 has 16 amino acids. CDR3 region: CASSVESGGYQETQYF. Here the CDR3 DNA reads TGTGCCAGCAGCGTAGAAAGCGGGGGGTACCAAGAGACCCAGTACTTC.

This clone was recorded once. The CDR3 DNA is TGTGCCAGTAGTATAGGGGCAGGGTATGATGGCAATCAGCCCCAGCATTTT. This encodes CASSIGAGYDGNQPQHF. The rearrangement joins TRBV19 to TRBJ1-5, with D perhaps TRBD1 (5 bases). The CDR3 is made up of 17 amino acids. CDR1 and CDR2 from the germline V gene are LNHDA and SQIVND (reference sequence). Trimming took 1 base from V and 2 from J, leaving 15 bases between them.

The chain joins TRBV3-1 (or the pseudogene TRBV3-2) to TRBJ2-3; D may be TRBD2 (6 bases). Germline lookup yields CDR1 LGHDT and CDR2 YNNKEL (reference sequence). CDR3 size: 13 residues. The V gene lost 3 bases and the J gene lost 6 bases, with 10 bases spanning the gap. In DNA, the CDR3 is TGTGCCAGCAGCCAGGTTGGGGGGGATACGCAGTATTTT. Residues: CASSQVGGDTQYF.

V usage is TRBV5-1 and J usage is TRBJ2-1; a weak D match, TRBD1 (6 bases). V was pared by 1 base and J by 8 bases, with 16 bases between. This CDR3 has 15 residues. Germline V gene lookup returns CDR1 SGHRS and CDR2 YFSETQ. Written as DNA, the CDR3 is TGCGCCAGCAGCTTGTTCGGCGACAGGTCTGATGAGCAGTTCTTC. It specifies CASSLFGDRSDEQFF.